This paragraph covers one T cell receptor beta chain sequence. This specimen belongs to a study of blood T cell repertoires in COVID-19. At the level of the study: The United States, Italy and Spain provided the acute and convalescent COVID-19 samples. PBMCs, B-cell-depleted T cells, or T cells were the source of the cDNA or gDNA that made up the material.

Per the original methods: Quantification of nucleated cells was approximated via reference gene primer amplification. Only in-frame clones appear in the TCRdb table, and some are missing; sequencing was by immunoSEQ multiplex PCR. The V and J calls and clone size are taken from that table; D and trimming were inferred from the DNA. The repertoire holds about 110,000 clones, with 81% as singletons. J lost 1 base, V lost 3 bases, and 5 bases had no gene match. CDR3 length: 15 residues. CDR1 and CDR2 from the germline V gene are SGHNT and YYREEE (reference sequence). Sequencing was done on a sample of peripheral blood. V usage is TRBV5-4 and J usage is TRBJ2-5, with TRBD2 matching 8 bases. The sequence derives from a man older than 75 with acute or convalescent COVID-19. DNA for the CDR3: TGTGCCAGCAGCTCTCAGACTAGCGCCCAAGAGACCCAGTACTTC. It encodes CASSSQTSAQETQYF.